One sample yielded the 31 T cell receptor beta chains listed below, sequenced in a study of Tregs in tolerant kidney transplant recipients. The assay was immunoSEQ multiplex PCR, and TCRdb's table has in-frame clones only and misses some. In the table there are 40,000 to 50,000 clones, 91% of which are singletons. Sequences were obtained from Tregs from blood. Every receptor here comes from a human donor in good health.

The CDR3 protein is CATSRGGSETQYF. The CDR3 bases are TGTGCCACCAGCAGAGGAGGGTCGGAGACCCAGTACTTC. The chain links TRBV15 to TRBJ2-5; a possible D gene is TRBD2 (5 bases). V dropped 1 base and J dropped 5 bases, with 8 bases sitting between them. The CDR3 totals 13 residues. Per the germline V gene, CDR1 is LNHNV and CDR2 is YYDKDF (reference sequence).

The J gene is TRBJ1-2, the V gene TRBV7-9; D gene ambiguous. The CDR3 length is 13 residues. The germline V gene has CDR1 SEHNR and CDR2 FQNEAQ (reference sequence). Trimming removed 2 bases at V and 2 bases at J, with 6 bases between. The DNA for the CDR3 is TGTGCCAGCAGCTTATACGAAAACTATGGCTACACCTTC. It yields the protein CASSLYENYGYTF.

In DNA form, the CDR3 reads TGTGCCAGCTCACCAGGACAGGGGATAGCCAAAAACATTCAGTACTTC. This sequence encodes CASSPGQGIAKNIQYF. V is TRBV18 and J is TRBJ2-4; the match to TRBD1 covers 9 bases. The trim removed 2 bases at V and 0 bases at J, leaving 2 bases unmatched. Germline V gene lookup returns CDR1 KGHSH and CDR2 LQKENI. The length of the CDR3 is 16 residues.

The chain carries TRBV5-1 and TRBJ1-1; perhaps TRBD1 as D (5 bases). Germline CDR1 reads SGHRS; CDR2 reads YFSETQ. There are 13 residues in the CDR3. V was shortened by 5 bases and J by 7 bases, with 15 bases between the two germline ends. The CDR3 here is CASRGRGFNEAFF. The DNA of the CDR3 is TGCGCCAGCAGGGGGAGGGGTTTTAATGAAGCTTTCTTT.

This clone appeared a single time. The rearrangement joins TRBV18 to TRBJ2-7; 9 nucleotides align to TRBD1. Trimming cost V 3 bases and J 5 bases; bases outside gene matches: 5. This CDR3 is 14 amino acids long. The V gene's germline CDR1 is KGHSH and CDR2 LQKENI. The CDR3 spells CASSPGQGFHEQYF. CDR3 DNA sequence: TGTGCCAGCTCACCGGGACAGGGTTTTCACGAGCAGTACTTC.

CDR3 region: CASSASGRALNEQFF. DNA for the CDR3: TGCGCCAGCAGCGCTAGCGGGAGGGCCCTGAATGAGCAGTTCTTC. V gene TRBV5-1 combines with J gene TRBJ2-1, with TRBD2 matching over 12 bases. Germline V gives CDR1 SGHRS, CDR2 YFSETQ. The CDR3 length is 15 residues. Trimming took 4 bases from V and 7 from J; bases not matched to a gene: 6.

The chain recombines TRBV5-1 with TRBJ2-7; D is tentatively TRBD1 or TRBD2 (5 bases each). V was cut by 6 bases and J by 0 bases, with 7 bases left in between. CDR1 SGHRS and CDR2 YFSETQ come from the germline V gene. This CDR3 contains 12 residues. The CDR3: CASMGVSYEQYF. The CDR3, as DNA: TGCGCCAGCATGGGGGTCTCCTACGAGCAGTACTTC.

The CDR3 bases are TGCGCCAGCAGCCTAAACAGGGGGCGCCGGACTGAAGCTTTCTTT. It is translated as CASSLNRGRRTEAFF. The chain couples TRBV5-1 to TRBJ1-1, with 9 positions matching TRBD1. Germline V gene data show CDR1 as SGHRS and CDR2 as YFSETQ. With 4 bases clipped from V and 5 bases from J, the junction kept 9 bases outside the gene matches. The length of the CDR3 is 15 residues.

This rearrangement joins TRBV7-9 to TRBJ2-5; 8 bases are shared with TRBD1. This CDR3 has 14 residues. Germline V lookup: CDR1 SEHNR, CDR2 FQNEAQ (reference sequence). V lost 5 bases to trimming and J lost 5 bases; unmatched junction nucleotides: 7. The CDR3 protein is CASSLRGRGETQYF. The CDR3, as DNA: TGTGCCAGCAGCCTCAGGGGGCGCGGGGAGACCCAGTACTTC.

The chain combines TRBV5-1 with TRBJ1-1; possibly TRBD1 for D (5 bases). Germline CDR1 and CDR2: SGHRS and YFSETQ. The CDR3 has 17 residues. V lost 1 base and J lost 1, with 17 bases in between. CDR3 DNA: TGCGCCAGCAGCTTGACTGGCCTACAGGATTCGAACACTGAAGCTTTCTTT. Translating it yields CASSLTGLQDSNTEAFF.

The V and J genes are TRBV7-9 and TRBJ1-5; D possibly corresponds to TRBD1 (5 bases). Trimming removed 5 bases at V and 6 bases at J, with 8 bases between. Germline loops: CDR1 SEHNR, CDR2 FQNEAQ (reference sequence). CDR3 length equals 12 residues. The CDR3, as DNA: TGTGCCAGCAGCGGGGGACTTCAGCCCCAGCATTTT. The encoded protein is CASSGGLQPQHF.

V usage is TRBV7-9 and J usage is TRBJ1-2; TRBD1 matches 8 bases. The CDR3 sequence is 16 residues long. Germline trimming cut 1 base from V and 4 bases from J; bases unmatched to any gene: 8. Germline lookup yields CDR1 SEHNR and CDR2 FQNEAQ (reference sequence). The CDR3 sequence: CASSLGRDRSFYGYTF. The CDR3 coding sequence is TGTGCCAGCAGCTTAGGACGGGACAGGAGTTTCTATGGCTACACCTTC.

This clone was seen a single time. The V call is TRBV5-5, the J call TRBJ2-7; the D is unclear. Germline values: CDR1 SGHKS, CDR2 YYEKEE (reference sequence). The CDR3 runs to 15 residues. V was clipped by 0 bases and J by 4 bases, with 14 bases between them. The CDR3 here is CASSLVTALVYEQYF. CDR3 bases: TGTGCCAGCAGCTTGGTTACCGCGTTAGTATACGAGCAGTACTTC.

This chain links TRBV18 with TRBJ1-2; 7 nucleotides match TRBD1. Germline V gene lookup returns CDR1 KGHSH and CDR2 LQKENI. The junction had 7 bases not matched to a gene; V was cut back by 5 bases and J by 4 bases. The CDR3 extends over 14 amino acids. The CDR3 bases are TGTGCCAGCTCAGTCGACAGGGTCGGCTATGGCTACACCTTC. It translates to CASSVDRVGYGYTF. Variable domain in full (rest from reference TRBV18 and TRBJ1-2): NAGVMQNPRHLVRRRGQEARLRCSPMKGHSHVYWYRQLPEEGLKFMVYLQKENIIDESGMPKERFSAEFPKEGPSILRIQQVVRGDSAAYFCASSVDRVGYGYTFGSGTRLTVV.

This chain connects TRBV6-4 to TRBJ2-3; perhaps TRBD2 as D (5 bases). The germline V gene encodes CDR1 MRHNA and CDR2 SNTAGT. Trimming took 3 bases from V and 2 from J, leaving 9 bases between them. This CDR3 has 14 residues. In DNA, the CDR3 is TGTGCCAGCAGTGAAAGCGGCTACACAGATACGCAGTATTTT. Its protein is CASSESGYTDTQYF.

The J gene is TRBJ1-4, the V gene TRBV19; D call uncertain. Germline CDR1 is LNHDA and CDR2 is SQIVND (reference sequence). V lost 8 bases and J lost 8, with 12 bases in between. The CDR3 totals 12 residues. The DNA for the CDR3 is TGTGCCAGTGGCATAGGAAGCGAAAAACTGTTTTTT. Translated: CASGIGSEKLFF.

This chain links TRBV30 with TRBJ2-5; unclear D gene. CDR3 size: 12 residues. V lost 3 bases and J 9 bases, leaving 14 bases between the germline ends. Germline V gene lookup returns CDR1 GTSNPN and CDR2 SVGIG (reference sequence). For the CDR3, the DNA is TGTGCCTGGAGAGGACCTGGTAGGGCCCAGTACTTC. Translating gives CAWRGPGRAQYF.

The V gene is TRBV5-1, the J gene TRBJ2-5; TRBD1 aligns across 7 bases. Germline CDR1 is SGHRS and CDR2 is YFSETQ. There are 14 residues in the CDR3. J lost 2 bases, V lost 5 bases, and 6 bases had no gene match. CDR3 nucleotide sequence: TGCGCCAGCAGTGAGGGGACAGCACAAGAGACCCAGTACTTC. This codes for CASSEGTAQETQYF.

The V call is TRBV2, the J call TRBJ2-2, with 8 bases fitting TRBD1. Looked up from germline, CDR1 is SNHLY and CDR2 is FYNNEI. The trim removed 6 bases at V and 5 bases at J, leaving 5 bases unmatched. The length of the CDR3 is 14 residues. Here the CDR3 DNA reads TGTGCCAGCAGACGGGACAGGATGACCGGGGAGCTGTTTTTT. Protein: CASRRDRMTGELFF.

This chain uses TRBV4-1 with TRBJ2-5; a possible D gene is TRBD1 (6 bases). Germline CDR1 is MGHRA and CDR2 is YSYEKL. This CDR3 is 16 amino acids long. V lost 1 base and J lost 0, with 12 bases in between. CDR3 amino acids: CASSQVGKGDQETQYF. The DNA of the CDR3 is TGCGCCAGCAGCCAAGTGGGGAAGGGGGACCAAGAGACCCAGTACTTC.

As for this clone: This same CDR3 is encoded by further DNA sequences in the sample. DNA of the CDR3: TGTGCCAGCAGTTACTCTCTGCTTTCCGGGGCCAACGTCCTGACTTTC. Amino acids: CASSYSLLSGANVLTF. This chain connects TRBV6-5 to TRBJ2-6; D gene uncertain. CDR3 length: 16 residues. Germline loops: CDR1 MNHEY, CDR2 SVGAGI. Trimming removed 0 bases from V and 4 bases from J, with 10 bases in between.

This chain joins TRBV5-8 and TRBJ2-7; the D gene is possibly TRBD2 (6 bases). Germline CDR1 is SGHTS and CDR2 is YDEGEE. This CDR3 has 14 amino acids. V was shortened by 2 bases and J by 6 bases, with 15 bases between the two germline ends. Here the CDR3 reads CASSFHILGGEQYF. In DNA, the CDR3 is TGTGCCAGCAGCTTTCACATTTTGGGAGGCGAGCAGTACTTC. Filled out from reference TRBV5-8 and TRBJ2-7, the complete variable domain reads EAGVTQSPTHLIKTRGQQATLRCSPISGHTSVYWYQQALGLGLQFLLWYDEGEERNRGNFPPRFSGRQFPNYSSELNVNALELEDSALYLCASSFHILGGEQYFGPGTRLTVT.

This rearrangement joins TRBV7-9 to TRBJ2-5; TRBD1 or TRBD2 may be the D gene (6 bases each). Trimming took off 3 bases at V and 5 bases at J, with 16 bases between the two ends. CDR3 length equals 15 residues. Per germline, CDR1 SEHNR and CDR2 FQNEAQ (reference sequence). The CDR3 bases are TGTGCCAGCAGCTTCGGTGGAGGGGGGCCTGAGACCCAGTACTTC. Amino acid sequence: CASSFGGGGPETQYF.

The chain couples TRBV19 to TRBJ2-7, with 7 nucleotides matching TRBD1. Germline loops: CDR1 LNHDA, CDR2 SQIVND (reference sequence). V dropped 6 bases and J dropped 0; count of bases not matched to a gene: 11. The CDR3 is 16 residues long. The DNA for the CDR3 is TGTGCCAGTAGGAGGGACAGCCTAAGTAGCTCCTACGAGCAGTACTTC. Its translation is CASRRDSLSSSYEQYF.

This chain joins TRBV5-1 and TRBJ2-7; 9 bases fit TRBD1. V lost 0 bases to trimming and J lost 6 bases; unmatched junction nucleotides: 19. This CDR3 comprises 19 residues. CDR1 and CDR2 (germline): SGHRS, YFSETQ. CDR3 protein: CASSLAGPSTGGRMSEQYF. CDR3 in DNA: TGCGCCAGCAGCTTGGCGGGTCCAAGCACAGGGGGCCGGATGAGCGAGCAGTACTTC. Full variable domain (rest looked up from reference TRBV5-1 and TRBJ2-7): KAGVTQTPRYLIKTRGQQVTLSCSPISGHRSVSWYQQTPGQGLQFLFEYFSETQRNKGNFPGRFSGRQFSNSRSEMNVSTLELGDSALYLCASSLAGPSTGGRMSEQYFGPGTRLTVT.

The rearrangement joins TRBV5-4 to TRBJ2-3; possibly TRBD2 for D (5 bases). This CDR3 has 15 residues. V was clipped by 6 bases and J by 2 bases, with 16 bases between them. The germline V gene has CDR1 SGHNT and CDR2 YYREEE (reference sequence). CDR3 nucleotides: TGTGCCAGCACTCCTAGGGAGCGGACCACAGATACGCAGTATTTT. This codes for CASTPRERTTDTQYF. Based on the CDR3 plus reference TRBV5-4 and TRBJ2-3, the full variable domain is ETGVTQSPTHLIKTRGQQVTLRCSSQSGHNTVSWYQQALGQGPQFIFQYYREEENGRGNFPPRFSGLQFPNYSSELNVNALELDDSALYLCASTPRERTTDTQYFGPGTRLTVL.

This rearrangement joins TRBV11-3 to TRBJ2-7, with 10 bases that match TRBD1. Germline CDR1 is SGHNT and CDR2 is YENEEA. V shed 1 base and J 5 bases; nucleotides not matched to a gene: 5. The CDR3 has 15 amino acids. The CDR3, as DNA: TGTGCCAGCAGCTTAGGAGGGACAGGGGCGAACGAGCAGTACTTC. As protein: CASSLGGTGANEQYF. Drawing the rest from reference TRBV11-3 and TRBJ2-7, the complete variable domain is EAGVVQSPRYKIIEKKQPVAFWCNPISGHNTLYWYLQNLGQGPELLIRYENEEAVDDSQLPKDRFSAERLKGVDSTLKIQPAELGDSAVYLCASSLGGTGANEQYFGPGTRLTVT.

This rearrangement joins TRBV27 to TRBJ1-5; TRBD1 matches 7 bases. This CDR3 region has 15 residues. CDR1 and CDR2 from the germline V gene are MNHEY and SMNVEV (reference sequence). The junction had 6 bases not matched to a gene; V was cut back by 6 bases and J by 1 base. The CDR3 DNA reads as TGTGCCAGCAGGTTGCAGGGGGGAAGCAATCAGCCCCAGCATTTT. Encoded protein: CASRLQGGSNQPQHF.

The sample holds one count of this clone. The chain recombines TRBV2 with TRBJ1-2, with D perhaps TRBD1 (5 bases). This CDR3 comprises 13 residues. V lost 10 bases and J 8 bases, leaving 20 bases between the germline ends. In germline, CDR1 is SNHLY, CDR2 FYNNEI. CDR3 nucleotide sequence: TGTGCCACCCAGGGCGGTACTACGTGGGGCTACACCTTC. Translation: CATQGGTTWGYTF.

The V call is TRBV5-1, the J call TRBJ2-2; perhaps TRBD2 as D (6 bases). Germline values: CDR1 SGHRS, CDR2 YFSETQ. The V end lost 3 bases, the J end lost 1 base, and 10 bases lay between the germline ends. This CDR3 is 15 amino acids long. DNA for the CDR3: TGCGCCAGCAGCTCGGGACTGAGGAACACCGGGGAGCTGTTTTTT. This codes for CASSSGLRNTGELFF.

The gene calls are TRBV5-1 and TRBJ2-1; D may be TRBD1 or TRBD2 (5 bases each). Trimming cost V 7 bases and J 0 bases, with 8 bases left between them. Germline V CDR1 and CDR2: SGHRS, YFSETQ. This CDR3 comprises 13 residues. The CDR3 DNA reads as TGCGCCAGCGGGACGGACTCCTACAATGAGCAGTTCTTC. It encodes CASGTDSYNEQFF. Looking up the rest from reference TRBV5-1 and TRBJ2-1 gives the full variable domain: KAGVTQTPRYLIKTRGQQVTLSCSPISGHRSVSWYQQTPGQGLQFLFEYFSETQRNKGNFPGRFSGRQFSNSRSEMNVSTLELGDSALYLCASGTDSYNEQFFGPGTRLTVL.